The 3 T cell receptor beta chains below were found in one sample sequenced in a study of spatial heterogeneity in lung cancer. The time point is: sample taken at primary tumor resection. TCRs were sequenced from unsorted whole RNA of tumor, nontumor lung or PBMC. In TCRdb, the 5' RACE reads were re-called with MiXCR into one record per CDR3 protein. The sample has approximately 4,900 distinct CDR3 sequences; about a sixth are singletons. The specimen was PBMCs, collected at surgery. The receptor set was obtained from a male donor with early-stage non-small cell lung cancer.

This clonotype is deemed medium-sized. The rearrangement links TRBV18 to TRBJ2-7; D might be TRBD1 (5 bases). Deletions cut 3 bases from V and 6 bases from J, with 21 bases between. CDR3 length equals 16 residues. Germline-derived CDR1 and CDR2 are KGHSH and LQKENI. The CDR3 bases are TGTGCCAGCTCACCGGCTAGAACCAGGGCATTACGCGAGCAGTACTTC. Translating gives CASSPARTRALREQYF.

The table lists this clonotype with a few counts. The chain links TRBV27 to TRBJ1-2; D gene unclear. V was shortened by 8 bases and J by 2 bases, with 12 bases between the two germline ends. Germline V gene lookup returns CDR1 MNHEY and CDR2 SMNVEV (reference sequence). This CDR3 comprises 13 residues. CDR3 residues: CASHDYRNYGYTF. The CDR3 DNA reads as TGTGCCAGCCACGACTACAGAAACTATGGCTACACCTTC.

The table lists this clonotype with a few counts. J is TRBJ1-2 and V is TRBV6-5; 7 nucleotides match TRBD1. The CDR3 is made up of 11 amino acids. V gave up 10 bases and J gave up 4 bases; unmatched junction bases: 3. Germline values: CDR1 MNHEY, CDR2 SVGAGI. The DNA of the CDR3 is TGTGCCACTCGACAGGGCTATGGCTACACCTTC. Its translation: CATRQGYGYTF.